These 5 T cell receptor beta chains were sequenced from one sample in a study of T cells and Merkel cell carcinoma outcomes. Method: immunoSEQ multiplex PCR; TCRdb's copy keeps in-frame clones and lacks some. The profile shows around 15,000 clones, 80% to 90% of them singletons. The sequencing input was tumor tissue from Merkel cell carcinoma. The source of these receptors is a human donor with Merkel cell carcinoma.

The chain joins TRBV11-2 to TRBJ1-1; D remains unclear. The V gene's germline CDR1 is SGHAT and CDR2 FQNNGV. The V gene lost 3 bases and the J gene lost 5 bases, with 4 bases spanning the gap. This CDR3 has 11 amino acids. CDR3 nucleotide sequence: TGTGCCAGCAGCTTTAAAACTGAAGCTTTCTTT. Amino acids: CASSFKTEAFF.

The chain uses TRBV7-3 and TRBJ2-3; D tentatively reads TRBD1 or TRBD2 (5 bases each). CDR3 length: 16 amino acids. The V gene lost 2 bases and the J gene lost 2 bases, with 14 bases spanning the gap. Per the germline V gene, CDR1 is SGHTA and CDR2 is FQGTGA. CDR3 bases: TGTGCCAGCAGCTTAGGGGGTTCACCCCCCACAGATACGCAGTATTTT. Protein product: CASSLGGSPPTDTQYF. Full variable domain (missing parts from reference TRBV7-3 and TRBJ2-3): GAGVSQTPSNKVTEKGKYVELRCDPISGHTALYWYRQSLGQGPEFLIYFQGTGAADDSGLPNDRFFAVRPEGSVSTLKIQRTERGDSAVYLCASSLGGSPPTDTQYFGPGTRLTVL.

The V call is TRBV10-2, the J call TRBJ1-4; D is possibly TRBD1 (5 bases). CDR1 is WSHSY and CDR2 is SAAADI in the germline V gene. This CDR3 is built from 15 residues. Trimming removed 6 bases at V and 0 bases at J, with 11 bases between. The CDR3 DNA is TGCGCCAGCAGGTCCCAGGGTGCAACTAATGAAAAACTGTTTTTT. Amino acids: CASRSQGATNEKLFF.

This rearrangement joins TRBV14 to TRBJ1-4; D remains ambiguous. Germline V gene data show CDR1 as SGHDN and CDR2 as FVKESK. This CDR3 has 15 amino acids. The germline V and J ends were trimmed by 3 bases and 8 bases, with 16 bases remaining between them. The CDR3 loop is CASSQALGVGEKLFF. The CDR3 nucleotides are TGTGCCAGCAGCCAGGCTTTGGGAGTAGGGGAAAAACTGTTTTTT.

J is TRBJ2-5 and V is TRBV9, with 10 bases lining up with TRBD2. The CDR3 has 16 amino acids. Germline assignment: CDR1 SGDLS and CDR2 YYNGEE. With 0 bases clipped from V and 4 bases from J, the junction kept 6 bases outside the gene matches. CDR3 bases: TGTGCCAGCAGCGTAGCTCCTAGCGGGAGTGGAGAGACCCAGTACTTC. Translating it yields CASSVAPSGSGETQYF.